Listed here is a single T cell receptor (beta chain). Its matching antigen is unknown. The assay was immunoSEQ multiplex PCR, and TCRdb's table has in-frame clones only and misses some. The sample yields about 130,000 clones, 85% to 95% seen once. The data derive from a study of graft-versus-host responses after intestinal transplantation. Study-wide background: Multivisceral, liver-intestinal, or isolated intestinal grafts went to recipients. Study-wide results and caveats: Where graft-donor T cell macrochimerism was present, patients had high graft-versus-host to host-versus-graft clonal ratios in allografts. Among recipient marrow samples, GvH clones were found; some appeared first in ileum or blood.

This CDR3 has 15 residues. The V gene's germline CDR1 is LNHDA and CDR2 SQIVND (reference sequence). Trimming pared 6 bases from V and 0 bases from J, leaving 12 bases between. The chain combines TRBV19 with TRBJ2-1, with a possible D match to TRBD2 (6 bases). This receptor was identified in a human donor who received an intestinal transplant. Specimen: unstimulated CD4+ T cells sorted from spleen or lymph node cells, collected before intestinal transplant. CDR3 coding DNA: TGTGCCAGTAGAAGGGACTTCGGCTCCTACAATGAGCAGTTCTTC. It is translated as CASRRDFGSYNEQFF.